Sequencing of this T cell receptor (beta chain) was carried out in a study of regulatory T cells in long-lasting Graves disease. Overall study findings and caveats: Clonotypes that were public and shared totalled 2,500 to 3,500 in persistent patients versus 800 to 1,000 in new patients. Gene preferences differed: TRBV28, TRBJ1-2, TRBJ2-5 in persistent cases.

V shed 6 bases and J 2 bases; nucleotides not matched to a gene: 4. Germline-derived CDR1 and CDR2 are LNHDA and SQIVND (reference sequence). The CDR3 contains 14 residues. Time point: persistent/refractory GD, antithyroid drugs over 5 years with positive TRAb. PBMC RNA was the source of the TCR library. Arm-PCR with iRepertoire HTBI primers amplified the CDR3 regions for these TCR beta libraries. TCRdb passed the multiplex PCR reads through MiXCR, listing each CDR3 protein once. The sample lists roughly 500,000 distinct CDR3 sequences; 20% to 25% were seen once. This clonotype was seen repeatedly, ten times or more. What it binds is unknown.

The sequence was obtained from a female donor with Graves disease. The J gene is TRBJ2-5, the V gene TRBV19; 9 positions match TRBD1. Sequenced material: peripheral blood mononuclear cells (PBMCs), taken when the disease was refractory, from a patient treated with antithyroid drugs. CDR3 bases: TGTGCCAGTAGCCCGGACAGGGGACAAGAGACCCAGTACTTC. As protein: CASSPDRGQETQYF.